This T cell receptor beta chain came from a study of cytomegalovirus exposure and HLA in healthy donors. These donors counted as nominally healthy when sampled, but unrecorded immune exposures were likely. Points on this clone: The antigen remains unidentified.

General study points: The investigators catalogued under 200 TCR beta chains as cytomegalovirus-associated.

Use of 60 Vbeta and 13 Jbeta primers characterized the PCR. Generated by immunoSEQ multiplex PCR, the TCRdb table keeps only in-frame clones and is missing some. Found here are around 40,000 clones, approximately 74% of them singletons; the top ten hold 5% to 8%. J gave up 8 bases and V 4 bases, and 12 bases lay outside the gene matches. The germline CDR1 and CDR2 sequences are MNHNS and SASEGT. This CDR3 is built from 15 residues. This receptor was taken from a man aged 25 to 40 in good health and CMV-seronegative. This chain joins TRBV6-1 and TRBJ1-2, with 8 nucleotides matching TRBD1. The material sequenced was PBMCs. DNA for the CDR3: TGTGCCAGCAGTGCCGGACAGGGATTAACCTTGGGCTACACCTTC. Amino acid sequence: CASSAGQGLTLGYTF.